The 11 T cell receptor beta chains below come from one sample, sequenced in a study of blood T cell repertoires in COVID-19. Libraries were prepared by immunoSEQ multiplex PCR; TCRdb keeps only in-frame clonotypes and omits some of them. The data hold 95,000 to 110,000 clones, with approximately 85% observed a single time. The sample taken for sequencing was peripheral blood. These receptors originate from a man in his sixties with acute or convalescent COVID-19.

The chain uses TRBV6-5 and TRBJ2-7; D is perhaps TRBD1 (6 bases). The CDR3 covers 15 residues. V was clipped by 6 bases and J by 2 bases, with 17 bases between them. The germline V gene has CDR1 MNHEY and CDR2 SVGAGI. CDR3 sequence reads: CASSLDGDKPYEQYF. The CDR3, as DNA: TGTGCCAGCAGCCTGGACGGGGACAAACCCTACGAGCAGTACTTC.

The gene calls are TRBV7-3 and TRBJ2-1; 8 bases match TRBD2. Unmatched junction bases numbered 6, after V lost 5 bases and J lost 0 bases. This CDR3 comprises 16 residues. CDR1 and CDR2 (germline): SGHTA, FQGTGA. The CDR3 sequence is CASSPKSGSSYNEQFF. The CDR3 bases are TGTGCCAGCAGCCCAAAAAGCGGGAGCTCCTACAATGAGCAGTTCTTC. The full variable domain, completed using reference TRBV7-3 and TRBJ2-1, is GAGVSQTPSNKVTEKGKYVELRCDPISGHTALYWYRQSLGQGPEFLIYFQGTGAADDSGLPNDRFFAVRPEGSVSTLKIQRTERGDSAVYLCASSPKSGSSYNEQFFGPGTRLTVL.

The J gene is TRBJ2-1, the V gene TRBV5-4, with a tentative D call TRBD2 (8 bases). The V gene's germline CDR1 is SGHNT and CDR2 YYREEE (reference sequence). Between the trimmed V and J ends, which lost 3 bases and 2 bases, there was a span of 15 bases. The CDR3 runs 16 residues. CDR3 DNA: TGTGCCAGCAGCTCCCCGGGAGGGACAGCCTACAATGAGCAGTTCTTC. Its protein product is CASSSPGGTAYNEQFF.

The chain has TRBV6-5 and TRBJ2-3; TRBD1 is a possible D gene (6 bases). Looked up from germline, CDR1 is MNHEY and CDR2 is SVGAGI. V was clipped by 9 bases and J by 2 bases, with 12 bases between them. The CDR3 has 13 residues. The CDR3 DNA reads TGTGCCAGTGACAGGAAGCCCACAGATACGCAGTATTTT. It codes for CASDRKPTDTQYF.

J is TRBJ1-6 and V is TRBV19, with 8 positions matching TRBD1. V lost 3 bases and J lost 9; bases outside the gene matches: 10. Germline V gene sequence: CDR1 LNHDA, CDR2 SQIVND (reference sequence). The CDR3 contains 16 residues. The CDR3 nucleotides are TGTGCCAGTAGTATGCCAACAGGGGGTATCGGTTCACCCCTCCACTTT. Translated: CASSMPTGGIGSPLHF.

J is TRBJ2-4 and V is TRBV3-1 (or the pseudogene TRBV3-2); 9 nucleotides align to TRBD1. With 5 bases clipped from V and 9 bases from J, the junction kept 8 bases outside the gene matches. The germline V gene encodes CDR1 LGHDT and CDR2 YNNKEL (reference sequence). The CDR3 has 14 amino acids. The CDR3 here is CASSSGQGGSIQYF. As DNA, the CDR3 is TGTGCCAGCAGCTCGGGACAGGGAGGGAGCATTCAGTACTTC.

The chain links TRBV18 to TRBJ1-2, with 7 bases fitting TRBD1. Per the germline V gene, CDR1 is KGHSH and CDR2 is LQKENI. The J segment lost 6 bases and the V segment lost 2 bases, leaving 6 bases of the junction unmatched. The CDR3 covers 14 residues. The CDR3 region is CASSPDIQGNGYTF. In DNA, the CDR3 is TGTGCCAGCTCACCAGATATACAGGGGAATGGCTACACCTTC.

The chain employs TRBV19 and TRBJ2-1; 16 bases are a match to TRBD2. Germline CDR1 reads LNHDA; CDR2 reads SQIVND (reference sequence). The CDR3 loop spans 14 amino acids. V lost 9 bases and J lost 8; bases outside the gene matches: 4. CDR3 in amino acids: CASMGLAGGDEQFF. The CDR3 coding sequence is TGTGCCAGCATGGGACTAGCGGGAGGGGATGAGCAGTTCTTC.

The rearrangement links TRBV5-4 to TRBJ1-1, with TRBD1 identical over 10 bases. Trimming took 4 bases from V and 4 from J; bases not matched to a gene: 4. Germline values: CDR1 SGHNT, CDR2 YYREEE (reference sequence). The CDR3 loop spans 14 amino acids. The CDR3 here is CASSTGTGATEAFF. The CDR3, as DNA: TGTGCCAGCAGCACCGGGACAGGGGCCACTGAAGCTTTCTTT. The variable domain in full, with the rest retrieved from reference TRBV5-4 and TRBJ1-1, is ETGVTQSPTHLIKTRGQQVTLRCSSQSGHNTVSWYQQALGQGPQFIFQYYREEENGRGNFPPRFSGLQFPNYSSELNVNALELDDSALYLCASSTGTGATEAFFGQGTRLTVV.

The J gene is TRBJ2-1, the V gene TRBV9; 9 bases align to TRBD2. The trim removed 0 bases at V and 2 bases at J, leaving 6 bases unmatched. This CDR3 comprises 17 residues. Per germline, CDR1 SGDLS and CDR2 YYNGEE. As DNA, the CDR3 is TGTGCCAGCAGCGTAGGGGTAGCGGGAGAACCCTACAATGAGCAGTTCTTC. It yields the protein CASSVGVAGEPYNEQFF.

V gene TRBV28 combines with J gene TRBJ2-1; no clear D. Trimming cost V 4 bases and J 6 bases, with 10 bases left between them. The V gene's germline CDR1 is MDHEN and CDR2 SYDVKM. The CDR3 runs to 13 residues. CDR3 protein: CASSSLQPNEQFF. CDR3 nucleotides: TGTGCCAGCAGTTCGTTACAGCCCAATGAGCAGTTCTTC.